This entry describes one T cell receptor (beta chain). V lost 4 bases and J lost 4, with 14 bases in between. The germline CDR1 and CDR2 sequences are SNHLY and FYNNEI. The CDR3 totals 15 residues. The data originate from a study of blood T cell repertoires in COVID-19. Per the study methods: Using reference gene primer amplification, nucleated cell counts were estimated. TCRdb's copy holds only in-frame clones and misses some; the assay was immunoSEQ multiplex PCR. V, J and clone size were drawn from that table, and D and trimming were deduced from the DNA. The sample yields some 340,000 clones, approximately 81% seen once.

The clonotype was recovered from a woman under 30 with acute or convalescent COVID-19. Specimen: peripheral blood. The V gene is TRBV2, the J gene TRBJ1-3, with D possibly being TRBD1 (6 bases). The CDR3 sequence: CASSAGQTYGNTIYF. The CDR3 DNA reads TGTGCCAGCAGTGCAGGACAGACGTACGGAAACACCATATATTTT.